Sequencing of this T cell receptor beta chain was carried out in a study of T-cell memory formation after mild COVID-19. About the study: The TCR clusters were mostly specific to one donor.

TCRdb re-called the 5' RACE reads with MiXCR, one entry per CDR3 protein. There are 250,000 to 350,000 distinct CDR3 sequences in the sample; roughly 15% occur only once, and 23% lies in the top ten. Concerning this clonotype itself: Its specificity is unknown.

General study points: Clones which contracted sat mainly in CM and EM if CD4+, and in EMRA if CD8+.

The CDR3 is made up of 12 amino acids. V gave up 6 bases and J gave up 3 bases, with 5 bases separating them. Germline CDR1 reads KGHDR; CDR2 reads SFDVKD. The clonotype originates from a man in his late teens or twenties who had mild COVID-19 (a few samples of this study predate the infection). Cell type and time point are not known. This sequence joins TRBV24-1 and TRBJ1-5, with D hard to call. The sequenced sample consisted of PBMCs or a T cell subset sorted from them (not recorded which). In nucleotides, the CDR3 is TGTGCCACCAGTCGAACCAATCAGCCCCAGCATTTT. As protein: CATSRTNQPQHF.